Below, one TCR beta chain is given with its context. Its specificity is unknown. TCRdb re-called the 5' RACE reads through MiXCR, storing one row per CDR3 protein. The sample includes more than 250,000 distinct CDR3 sequences, roughly 17% of them seen just once. The data belong to a study of T-cell memory formation after mild COVID-19. Across the study: TCR clusters were mostly donor specific.

Study-level findings and limits: In pre-infection memory, a portion of responding clones appeared, which suggested that cross-reactive memory joined. A second wave of clones peaked on day 37, and their SARS-CoV-2 specificity went unconfirmed. A balance of CD4 and CD8 characterized clones contracting day 15 to 85, whereas later expanders leaned CD4+.

The germline V gene has CDR1 MNHNS and CDR2 SASEGT. V lost 5 bases to trimming and J lost 4 bases; unmatched junction nucleotides: 5. The CDR3 contains 14 residues. The sample was PBMCs or a T cell subset sorted from them (not recorded which). V gene TRBV6-1 combines with J gene TRBJ2-3; 8 positions agree with TRBD2. The clonotype originates from a young man who had mild COVID-19 (a few samples of this study predate the infection). Cell type and time point are not known. DNA for the CDR3: TGTGCCAGCAGTTACACGGGGGGGTCAGATACGCAGTATTTT. Protein sequence: CASSYTGGSDTQYF.